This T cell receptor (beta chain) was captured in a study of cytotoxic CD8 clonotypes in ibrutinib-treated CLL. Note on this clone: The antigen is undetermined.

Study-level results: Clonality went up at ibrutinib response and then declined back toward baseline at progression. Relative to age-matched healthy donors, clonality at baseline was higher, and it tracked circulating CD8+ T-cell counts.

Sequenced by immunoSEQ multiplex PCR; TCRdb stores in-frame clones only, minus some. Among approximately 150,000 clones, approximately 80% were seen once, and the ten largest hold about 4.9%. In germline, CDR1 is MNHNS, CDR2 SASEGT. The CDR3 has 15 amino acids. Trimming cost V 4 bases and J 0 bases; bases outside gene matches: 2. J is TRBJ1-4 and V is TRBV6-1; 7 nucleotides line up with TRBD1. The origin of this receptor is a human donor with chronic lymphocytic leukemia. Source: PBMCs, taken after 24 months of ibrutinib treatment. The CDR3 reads CASSATGTTNEKLFF. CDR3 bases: TGTGCCAGCAGTGCGACAGGGACAACTAATGAAAAACTGTTTTTT.